This T cell receptor beta chain derives from a study of blood T cells in healthy people across ages (dated by TCRdb to between 2015 and 2017). With respect to the entire study: Template switching captured roughly one uniquely barcoded TCR beta cDNA molecule per two T cells in model experiments. The study analyzed two additional independent replicas of 1 million unique cDNA reads from the same blood draw for two donors, one aged 18 to 29 and one aged 80 or older. To track age-related changes in TCR beta repertoire diversity, the study relied on deep sequencing normalized with unique cDNA molecular identifiers. Four age groups were formed from the donors: young (average roughly 16 years), middle-aged (approximately 41), aged (under 70) and long-lived (around 82). The full study reports these points: Compared with the aged group, the long-lived group had more naive CD4+ T cells, fewer expanded clones and increased TCR diversity, a pattern suggesting age selection. There was a strong correlation between observed TCR beta diversity and the percentage of naive T cells measured by flow cytometry. Because profiling used bulk unsorted PBMCs, naive and antigen-experienced compartments could not be compared conclusively. Because the CMV infection status of the donors was unknown, age-related changes in expanded clonotypes may potentially have been confounded. Estimates of total diversity based on one million sequenced T cells were regarded as lower bounds and as underestimates. Observed TCR beta diversity per million T cells fell roughly linearly with age, and a significant reduction was already apparent by age approximately 41.

The trim is 0 bases for V and 7 bases for J, with a gap of 13 bases between the germline ends. Reading the germline V gene (reference sequence) gives CDR1 SGHKS and CDR2 YYEKEE. Including the terminal cysteine and phenylalanine, the CDR3 comprises 15 residues. The sequence is cut down to CDR3 DNA, 45 bases in frame from base 1. In regard to this clonotype: It lacks a known antigen. Within one base of it there is no much larger clone, and no base qualities were kept.

The library was built by means of 5' RACE. Reads for this sample came from an Illumina HiSeq 2500. A second roughly 6 to 12 cycle PCR used a sample-barcoded 5' primer and a J-beta primer mix. A unique molecular identifier was introduced onto each TCR beta cDNA molecule by a template-switch 5' adaptor carrying 12 random nucleotides. Each sample yielded at least 2.5 million CDR3-containing paired-end reads. The Mint cDNA synthesis kit, primed by a TRBC-specific oligonucleotide, was used to synthesize first-strand cDNA from all RNA. All cDNA was treated with uracil-DNA glycosylase and then went through a first 18-cycle PCR with the universal primers M1SS and BC2_uni_R. On the authors' methods: For normalization, 1 million high-quality reads were randomly selected from each sample, with every read carrying a distinct molecular identifier. Reads with shared molecular identifiers were discarded instead of being binned into consensus sequences. MiTCR, run with a Q25 quality threshold and the strictest error-elimination algorithm, handled CDR3 identification, clonotype clustering and error correction. A nonparametric unseen species model with Euler transformation was used to estimate lower-bound total TCR beta diversity. TCRdb reworked the public reads: Q25 trimming with fastp, MiXCR clone assembly, productive beta chains retained. Every CDR3 protein is listed once, alongside the most common genes and DNA of its rows. The V and J calls here are based on TCRdb, not the publication. Present in this sample are 700,000 to 900,000 distinct CDR3 sequences, 20% to 30% of which were seen just once. The ten largest clonotypes hold over 2.5% of the sample.

The donors were 40 or so Caucasian individuals from Russia, aged 6 to 90 years, who were systemically healthy. Each donor gave ten milliliters of peripheral blood, collected into EDTA-treated Vacutainer tubes. Ficoll-Paque density-gradient centrifugation was used to isolate PBMCs, with at least 6.5 million per sample. Total RNA, at least 6 micrograms per sample, was extracted from PBMCs with Trizol reagent. For every donor, flow cytometry on a PBMC aliquot measured the percentage of naive CD45RAhigh/CD27high T cells. These same data were also listed under a study on T cells of mothers and their children. As that second paper reports: Nine systemically healthy Caucasian individuals served as donors, namely three mothers together with their six children. cDNA synthesis consumed the entire amount of extracted RNA, loaded at approximately 1.5 ug RNA in each 15 ul reaction. In the second PCR, the M1S primer added sample barcodes and 2-4 random nucleotides. Over 8.5 million TCR beta CDR3 reads came from each mother, compared with a few million reads from each child. TCR recombination output is similarly shaped by thymic selection in related and unrelated pairs, with a minor effect exerted by inherited differences. Related mother-child pairs always showed normalized repertoire overlap that was slightly higher than in unrelated mother-child pairs, though the difference was never significant. No persistent microchimeric T cell clones were detected, at a sensitivity of approximately 100 clones per million clonotypes. To look for features that set related mother-child pairs apart from unrelated individuals, the researchers ran deep NGS to compare the TCR beta repertoires of mothers and children. On average, the children were 11 +/- 4 years old, while the mothers were about 40 +/- 4 years old. After adapters were ligated using NEBNext reagents, the libraries underwent 100+100 nt paired-end sequencing on an Illumina HiSeq 2000. To prevent cross-contamination, the mother and child libraries were prepared a month apart and were sequenced in separate runs. Each donor had between roughly 450,000 and 2,100,000 distinct TCR beta clonotypes identified. Naive TCR beta clonotypes were estimated from low-frequency clonotypes matched to each donor's FACS-determined naive share, without sorting.

Sequencing used blood. This chain is built from TRBV5-5 and TRBJ2-2, with the D gene uncertain. The clonotype comes from a boy between 10 and 17 years old in good health. The CDR3 protein sequence reads: CASSLVVARGGELFF. The DNA sequence reads TGTGCCAGCAGCTTGGTTGTGGCACGAGGCGGGGAGCTGTTTTTT. Full variable domain (CDR3 extended with the reference TRBV5-5 and TRBJ2-2 proteins): DAGVTQSPTHLIKTRGQQVTLRCSPISGHKSVSWYQQVLGQGPQFIFQYYEKEERGRGNFPDRFSARQFPNYSSELNVNALLLGDSALYLCASSLVVARGGELFFGEGSRLTVL.